This TCR beta chain emerged from a study of T cell responses to AZD1222 COVID-19 vaccine. Regarding the study as a whole: There were repertoire samples only from the period after the peak T cell response.

Details on this clone: Its target is unknown.

The V end was cut by 5 bases, the J end by 4 bases, with 11 bases between. CDR3 length: 13 residues. Repertoires were generated with immunoSEQ multiplex PCR, while TCRdb's copy carries only in-frame clones and drops some. The repertoire has approximately 110,000 clones, roughly 85% of them found once; the top ten carry around 4.4%. The sequenced sample was peripheral blood, obtained 28 days after the second AZD1222 dose. This chain uses TRBV12-3 or TRBV12-4 with TRBJ1-2, with a tentative D call TRBD1 (6 bases). This sequence was found in an adult who received the AZD1222 COVID-19 vaccine. CDR3 amino acids: CASSTRTAYGYTF. In nucleotides, the CDR3 is TGTGCCAGCAGTACCCGGACAGCCTATGGCTACACCTTC.